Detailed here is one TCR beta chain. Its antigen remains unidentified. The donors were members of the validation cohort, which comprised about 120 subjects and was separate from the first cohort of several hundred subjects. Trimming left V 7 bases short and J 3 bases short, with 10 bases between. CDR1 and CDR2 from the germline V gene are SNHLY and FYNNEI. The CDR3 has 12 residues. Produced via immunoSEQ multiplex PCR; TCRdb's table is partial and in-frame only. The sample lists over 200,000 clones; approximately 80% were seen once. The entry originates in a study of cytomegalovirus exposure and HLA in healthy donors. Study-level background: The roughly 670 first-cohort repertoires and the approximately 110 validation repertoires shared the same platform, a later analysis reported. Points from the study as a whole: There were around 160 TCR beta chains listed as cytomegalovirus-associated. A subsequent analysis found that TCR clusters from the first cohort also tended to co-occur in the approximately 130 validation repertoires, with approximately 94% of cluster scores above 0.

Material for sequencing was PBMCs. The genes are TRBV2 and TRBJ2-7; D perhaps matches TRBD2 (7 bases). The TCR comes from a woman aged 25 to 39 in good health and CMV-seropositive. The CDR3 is CASKGGGYEQYF. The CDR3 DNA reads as TGTGCCAGCAAGGGAGGGGGCTACGAGCAGTACTTC.